The 27 T cell receptor beta chains presented below share a single source sample, sequenced in a study of T cells in Graves' hyperthyroidism and ophthalmopathy. Template material for amplifying TCR beta CDR3 regions consisted of RNA transcripts. HTBI primers were the set used in a first-round RT-PCR of the TCR CDR3. Using its own MiXCR run on the multiplex PCR reads, TCRdb lists one record per CDR3 protein. The sample yields around 600,000 distinct CDR3 sequences, 45% seen once. Material: peripheral blood or thyroid tissue (not recorded which). The source of these receptors is an adult man with Graves' disease, either hyperthyroidism or ophthalmopathy (not recorded which).

Many counts were recorded for this clonotype. This rearrangement joins TRBV2 to TRBJ1-5; TRBD1 matches 12 bases. This CDR3 has 14 residues. In germline, CDR1 is SNHLY, CDR2 FYNNEI. The trim removed 9 bases at V and 6 bases at J, leaving 6 bases unmatched. The CDR3 sequence: CASTGQGAGQPQHF. CDR3 nucleotides: TGTGCCAGTACGGGACAGGGGGCTGGTCAGCCCCAGCATTTT.

Many counts were recorded for this clonotype. CDR3 residues: CSVGLAGGTGELFF. As DNA, the CDR3 is TGCAGCGTTGGTTTAGCGGGGGGCACCGGGGAGCTGTTTTTT. The rearrangement links TRBV29-1 to TRBJ2-2; 10 bases map to TRBD2. From germline, CDR1 is SQVTM and CDR2 ANQGSEA. This CDR3 has 14 amino acids. Trimming removed 4 bases from V and 4 bases from J; junction bases left unmatched: 3.

A word on this clonotype: The junction and the germline gene differ at one end; a read error may be behind it. The J gene is TRBJ1-5, the V gene TRBV24-1; 7 bases fit TRBD1. The CDR3 totals 16 residues. Germline CDR1 reads KGHDR; CDR2 reads SFDVKD. The CDR3 DNA sequence: TGTGCCAGCAGTCCCGCTACAGGGGCCCGCGGCCAGCCCCAGCATTTT. It yields the protein CASSPATGARGQPQHF.

The CDR3 region is CSARDPGGSTGELFF. The DNA of the CDR3 is TGCAGTGCTAGAGATCCGGGGGGGTCCACCGGGGAGCTGTTTTTT. The J gene is TRBJ2-2, the V gene TRBV20-1; 8 nucleotides line up with TRBD2. The germline V gene encodes CDR1 DFQATT and CDR2 SNEGSKA (reference sequence). The CDR3 runs to 15 residues. V lost 0 bases to trimming and J lost 4 bases; unmatched junction nucleotides: 4.

As to this clonotype: This could be a read error, since a much larger clone is one nucleotide away. The V call is TRBV10-2, the J call TRBJ1-6, with D possibly matching TRBD1 (5 bases). Looked up from germline, CDR1 is WSHSY and CDR2 is SAAADI. CDR3 size: 12 residues. Here the CDR3 DNA reads TGTGCCAACAGGAGAGATAATTCACCCCTCCACTTT. The encoded protein is CANRRDNSPLHF.

The table lists this clonotype with a few counts. For the CDR3, the DNA is TGTGCCAGCAGTGAGCAAGGGGCCACCGGGGAGCTGTTTTTT. Protein: CASSEQGATGELFF. V usage is TRBV2 and J usage is TRBJ2-2, with D possibly TRBD1 on 5 matching bases. Germline loops: CDR1 SNHLY, CDR2 FYNNEI. V shed 3 bases and J shed 4 bases, with 9 bases lying between them. This CDR3 is built from 14 residues.

The genes are TRBV7-2 and TRBJ1-1; tentative D call: TRBD1 (5 bases). CDR1 SGHTA and CDR2 FQGNSA come from the germline V gene. Trimming stripped 6 bases from V and 1 base from J, with 18 bases between. The CDR3 has 16 residues. CDR3 amino acids: CASSLRTGHSNTEAFF. DNA of the CDR3: TGTGCCAGCAGTCTTCGCACAGGCCATTCGAACACTGAAGCTTTCTTT.

Of note for this clonotype: A much larger clone differs from this one at a single base, so this may be a read error. V gene TRBV9 combines with J gene TRBJ1-2, with D perhaps matching TRBD1 (5 bases). The CDR3 has 15 amino acids. From germline, CDR1 is SGDLS and CDR2 YYNGEE. The CDR3 reads CASSVGGAGNYGHTF. For the CDR3, the DNA is TGTGCCAGCAGCGTAGGGGGAGCAGGGAACTATGGCCACACCTTC.

This clonotype showed up just a few times. This rearrangement joins TRBV7-2 to TRBJ2-7, with D perhaps given as TRBD1 or TRBD2 (5 bases each). Germline loops: CDR1 SGHTA, CDR2 FQGNSA. Trimming pared 5 bases from V and 6 bases from J, leaving 14 bases between. There are 13 residues in the CDR3. CDR3 residues: CASSQVPGTEQYF. The CDR3 bases are TGTGCCAGCAGCCAAGTCCCAGGGACCGAGCAGTACTTC.

The table lists this clonotype with a count of one. The chain joins TRBV29-1 to TRBJ1-2, with 8 bases aligning to TRBD1. Germline V gene lookup returns CDR1 SQVTM and CDR2 ANQGSEA. V was pared by 3 bases and J by 6 bases, with 12 bases of the junction left unmatched. The CDR3 sequence is 15 residues long. This CDR3 reads CSVDLDRTGWHGYTF. The CDR3 DNA sequence: TGCAGCGTTGATCTTGATAGGACAGGGTGGCATGGCTACACCTTC.

This chain's CDR3 is CAISDETGPHSPLHF. CDR3 DNA sequence: TGTGCCATCAGTGATGAGACAGGGCCGCATTCACCCCTCCACTTT. V is TRBV10-3 and J is TRBJ1-6, with TRBD1 matching over 7 bases. From germline, CDR1 is ENHRY and CDR2 SYGVKD. The J segment lost 8 bases and the V segment lost 3 bases, leaving 7 bases of the junction unmatched. The CDR3 spans 15 residues.

This clonotype has only a few counts. The chain carries TRBV2 and TRBJ2-2; D is uncertain. CDR1 SNHLY and CDR2 FYNNEI come from the germline V gene. The CDR3 is 15 residues long. Deletions cut 6 bases from V and 5 bases from J, with 16 bases between. The CDR3 nucleotides are TGTGCCAGCAGCCACTACACAAGATCTACCGGGGAGCTGTTTTTT. Amino acid sequence: CASSHYTRSTGELFF.

This clonotype was recorded a few times. The V call is TRBV12-3 or TRBV12-4, the J call TRBJ1-1; D unresolved. V was cut by 3 bases and J by 1 base, with 9 bases left in between. This CDR3 contains 14 residues. CDR3 amino acids: CASSFDPGNTEAFF. The CDR3 coding sequence is TGTGCCAGCAGTTTCGACCCCGGGAACACTGAAGCTTTCTTT.

The V call is TRBV5-1, the J call TRBJ1-2; 8 bases match TRBD1. Germline values: CDR1 SGHRS, CDR2 YFSETQ. The CDR3 consists of 15 residues. Trimming cost V 0 bases and J 8 bases; bases outside gene matches: 9. CDR3 sequence reads: CASSLARQGAEGYTF. For the CDR3, the DNA is TGCGCCAGCAGCTTGGCCCGGCAGGGGGCGGAAGGCTACACCTTC.

A few counts support this clonotype. The chain employs TRBV19 and TRBJ1-1; no clear D gene. The CDR3 is 14 amino acids. Germline assignment: CDR1 LNHDA and CDR2 SQIVND (reference sequence). V was shortened by 3 bases and J by 4 bases, with 12 bases between the two germline ends. CDR3 nucleotides: TGTGCCAGTAGTATTGGTCCAGCCTTCACTGAAGCTTTCTTT. Amino acid sequence: CASSIGPAFTEAFF.

On this clonotype itself: Being one base from a much bigger clone, this may be a read error. The CDR3 carries no conserved terminal phenylalanine or tryptophan, so it likely arises from a read error. It is unclear where the CDR3 begins or ends on the DNA, so no DNA is shown, and the CDR3 is as TCRdb lists it. The chain employs TRBV5-1 and TRBJ1-2; TRBD1 is the table's D call and was not checked against the DNA. The length of the CDR3 is 12 amino acids, counting both ends. Germline V gene lookup returns CDR1 SGHRS and CDR2 YFSETQ. CDR3 region: CASSHGRDEASL.

This clonotype has a single count. A read error may explain this, as a much larger clone is one base away. This likely comes from a read error, as the CDR3 has no conserved phenylalanine or tryptophan at its end. The chain carries TRBV24-1 and TRBJ1-5; possibly TRBD1 for D (5 bases). Trimming took off 4 bases at V and 4 bases at J, with 10 bases between the two ends. Germline values: CDR1 KGHDR, CDR2 SFDVKD. The CDR3 is made up of 14 amino acids. CDR3 in DNA: TGTGCCACCAGTGACGGGGGGTCTAATCAGCCCCAGCATCTT. Protein product: CATSDGGSNQPQHL.

A note on this clonotype: This may stem from a read error, because a much larger clone lies one nucleotide away. Written as DNA, the CDR3 is TGTGCCGGAGGGACGTCAGCTGGCTACACCTTC. It encodes CAGGTSAGYTF. V is TRBV11-1 and J is TRBJ1-2, with D maybe TRBD1 (5 bases). The V and J ends lost 11 bases and 7 bases respectively, with 14 bases between them. Germline values: CDR1 SGHAT, CDR2 FQDESV (reference sequence). The CDR3 length is 11 residues.

The chain couples TRBV6-1 to TRBJ2-5; 7 bases fit TRBD1. This CDR3 has 13 amino acids. CDR1 is MNHNS and CDR2 is SASEGT in the germline V gene. The junction had 5 bases not matched to a gene; V was cut back by 5 bases and J by 5 bases. CDR3 nucleotides: TGTGCCAGCAGTTCCACAGGGGTGGAGACCCAGTACTTC. Protein: CASSSTGVETQYF.

In its sample, this clonotype was seen many times. This chain joins TRBV7-2 and TRBJ1-2, with 8 bases aligning to TRBD1. V lost 6 bases to trimming and J lost 8 bases; unmatched junction nucleotides: 5. This CDR3 comprises 12 residues. Germline V gene sequence: CDR1 SGHTA, CDR2 FQGNSA. In nucleotides, the CDR3 is TGTGCCAGCAGGCGGACAGGGATCGGCTACACCTTC. Amino acid sequence: CASRRTGIGYTF.

This clonotype was seen repeatedly, ten times or more. This CDR3 reads CASSIPSGNTIYF. DNA for the CDR3: TGTGCCAGCAGTATCCCGAGTGGAAACACCATATATTTT. The chain carries TRBV2 and TRBJ1-3; D is uncertain. The CDR3 totals 13 residues. V was shortened by 5 bases and J by 3 bases, with 8 bases between the two germline ends. Germline V gene lookup returns CDR1 SNHLY and CDR2 FYNNEI.

V is TRBV10-2 and J is TRBJ1-1; no clear D gene. Looked up from germline, CDR1 is WSHSY and CDR2 is SAAADI. This CDR3 is 13 amino acids long. The V gene lost 4 bases and the J gene lost 4 bases, with 10 bases spanning the gap. The CDR3 DNA is TGCGCCAGCAGTGTCGGGGTCAGCACTGAAGCTTTCTTT. Residues: CASSVGVSTEAFF.

The chain joins TRBV2 to TRBJ1-3, with a possible D match to TRBD1 (6 bases). The CDR3 spans 15 residues. The germline CDR1 and CDR2 sequences are SNHLY and FYNNEI. V dropped 2 bases and J dropped 6 bases, with 14 bases sitting between them. This chain's CDR3 is CASSERGASVNTIYF. The DNA of the CDR3 is TGTGCCAGCAGTGAACGGGGGGCGTCAGTAAACACCATATATTTT.

Details on this clonotype: With a much larger clone just one base away, this may be a read error. The chain combines TRBV10-3 with TRBJ2-7; D possibly matches TRBD1 or TRBD2 (5 bases each). Germline assignment: CDR1 ENHRY and CDR2 SYGVKD. CDR3 size: 14 residues. Trimming stripped 2 bases from V and 2 bases from J, with 10 bases between. DNA of the CDR3: TGTGCCATCAGTGAGACTAGGGGTGCCTACGAGCAGTACTTC. Its translation is CAISETRGAYEQYF.

The genes are TRBV19 and TRBJ2-7; D is tentatively TRBD1 or TRBD2 (5 bases each). Germline CDR1 reads LNHDA; CDR2 reads SQIVND (reference sequence). This CDR3 contains 14 residues. With 0 bases removed from V and 3 bases from J, the gap between germline ends came to 9 bases. The CDR3 protein is CASSIDWGIYEQYF. The DNA of the CDR3 is TGTGCCAGTAGTATAGATTGGGGGATCTACGAGCAGTACTTC.

This chain joins TRBV7-9 and TRBJ1-4; 9 nucleotides match TRBD1. Germline loops: CDR1 SEHNR, CDR2 FQNEAQ (reference sequence). The V and J ends lost 2 bases and 4 bases, in that order; junction bases with no gene match: 11. CDR3 length equals 18 residues. CDR3 sequence: CASSLSGTGLGGNEKLFF. CDR3 in DNA: TGTGCCAGCAGCTTATCCGGGACAGGGCTGGGGGGTAATGAAAAACTGTTTTTT.

The V gene is TRBV11-1, the J gene TRBJ1-1; no definite D call. V gave up 3 bases and J gave up 4 bases, with 9 bases separating them. The germline gives CDR1 SGHAT, CDR2 FQDESV (reference sequence). The CDR3 is made up of 13 amino acids. The CDR3 coding sequence is TGTGCCAGCAGCTTGAACGGGGTCACTGAAGCTTTCTTT. Protein sequence: CASSLNGVTEAFF.